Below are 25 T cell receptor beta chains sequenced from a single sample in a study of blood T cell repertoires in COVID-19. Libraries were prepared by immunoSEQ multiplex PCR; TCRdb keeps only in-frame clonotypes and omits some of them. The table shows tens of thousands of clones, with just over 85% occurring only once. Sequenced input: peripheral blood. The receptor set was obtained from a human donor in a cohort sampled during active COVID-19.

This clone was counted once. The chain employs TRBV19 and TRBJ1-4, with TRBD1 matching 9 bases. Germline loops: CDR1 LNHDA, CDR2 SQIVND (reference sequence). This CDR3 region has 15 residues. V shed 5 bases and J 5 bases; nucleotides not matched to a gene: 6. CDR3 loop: CASSSTGGRNEKLFF. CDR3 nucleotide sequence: TGTGCCAGTAGTTCTACAGGGGGCCGCAATGAAAAACTGTTTTTT.

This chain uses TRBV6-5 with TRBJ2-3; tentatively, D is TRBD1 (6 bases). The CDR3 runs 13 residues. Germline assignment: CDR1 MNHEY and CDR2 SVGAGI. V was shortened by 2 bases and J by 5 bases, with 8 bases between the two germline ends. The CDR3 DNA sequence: TGTGCCAGCAGTTACAGCAGGGGAGATACGCAGTATTTT. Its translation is CASSYSRGDTQYF.

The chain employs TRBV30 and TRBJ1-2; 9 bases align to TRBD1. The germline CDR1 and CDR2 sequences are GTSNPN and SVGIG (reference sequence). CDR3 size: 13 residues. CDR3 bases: TGTGCTAGACAGGGGGAGGCTAACTATGGCTACACCTTC. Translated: CARQGEANYGYTF.

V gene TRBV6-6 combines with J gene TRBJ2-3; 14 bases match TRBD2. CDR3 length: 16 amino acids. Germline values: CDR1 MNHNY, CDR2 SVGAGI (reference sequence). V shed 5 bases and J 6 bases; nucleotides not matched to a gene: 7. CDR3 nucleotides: TGTGCCAGCAGTACGACTAGCGGGAGGGCCAGTGATACGCAGTATTTT. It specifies CASSTTSGRASDTQYF.

CDR3 DNA sequence: TGTGCCAGCGTGGAGGGAGGCCCGGGGGATACGCAGTATTTT. Its protein product is CASVEGGPGDTQYF. V gene TRBV6-5 combines with J gene TRBJ2-3; D may be TRBD2 (6 bases). The CDR3 extends over 14 amino acids. Trimming cost V 8 bases and J 6 bases, with 18 bases left between them. Germline CDR1 is MNHEY and CDR2 is SVGAGI.

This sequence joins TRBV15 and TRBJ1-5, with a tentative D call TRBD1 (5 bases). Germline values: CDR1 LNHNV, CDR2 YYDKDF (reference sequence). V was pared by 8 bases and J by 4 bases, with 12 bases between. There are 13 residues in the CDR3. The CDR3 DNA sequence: TGTGCCACCGAGCGGGGACCTAATCAGCCCCAGCATTTT. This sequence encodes CATERGPNQPQHF.

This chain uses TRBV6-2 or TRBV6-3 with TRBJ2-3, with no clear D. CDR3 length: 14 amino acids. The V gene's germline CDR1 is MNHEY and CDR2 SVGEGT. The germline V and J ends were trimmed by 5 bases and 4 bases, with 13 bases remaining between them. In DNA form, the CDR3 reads TGTGCCAGCAGTGCAGTGGGTGCGGCAGATACGCAGTATTTT. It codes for CASSAVGAADTQYF.

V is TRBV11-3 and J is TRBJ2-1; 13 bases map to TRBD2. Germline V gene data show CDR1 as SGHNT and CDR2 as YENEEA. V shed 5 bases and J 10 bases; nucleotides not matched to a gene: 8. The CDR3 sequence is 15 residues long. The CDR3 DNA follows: TGTGCCAGCAGCAGGGCGACTAGCGGGGGGCTCGAGCAGTTCTTC. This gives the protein CASSRATSGGLEQFF.

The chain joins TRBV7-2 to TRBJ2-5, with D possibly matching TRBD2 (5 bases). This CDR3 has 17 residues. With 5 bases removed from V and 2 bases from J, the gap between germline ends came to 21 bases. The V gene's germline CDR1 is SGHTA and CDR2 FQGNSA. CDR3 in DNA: TGTGCCAGCAGCCCGGGCGGGTCCCCAAGGGTTCAAGAGACCCAGTACTTC. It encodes CASSPGGSPRVQETQYF.

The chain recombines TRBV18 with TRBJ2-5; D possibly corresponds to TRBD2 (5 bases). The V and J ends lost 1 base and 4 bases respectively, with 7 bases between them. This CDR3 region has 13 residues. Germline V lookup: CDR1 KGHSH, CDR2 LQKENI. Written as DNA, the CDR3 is TGTGCCAGCTCACCACTAGAGGGAGAGACCCAGTACTTC. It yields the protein CASSPLEGETQYF.

The CDR3 sequence is CASSRTSGGLTDTQYF. CDR3 nucleotide sequence: TGTGCCAGCAGCAGGACTAGCGGGGGGCTCACAGATACGCAGTATTTT. This chain uses TRBV5-4 with TRBJ2-3, with 14 bases that match TRBD2. CDR3 size: 16 residues. The germline V gene encodes CDR1 SGHNT and CDR2 YYREEE (reference sequence). The V and J ends lost 4 bases and 2 bases, in that order; junction bases with no gene match: 3.

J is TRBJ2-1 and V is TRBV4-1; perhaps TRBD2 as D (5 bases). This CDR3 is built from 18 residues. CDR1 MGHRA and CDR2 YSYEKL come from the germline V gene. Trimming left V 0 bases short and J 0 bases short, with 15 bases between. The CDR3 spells CASSQEGGGYDSYNEQFF. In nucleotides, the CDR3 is TGCGCCAGCAGCCAAGAAGGCGGCGGGTACGACTCCTACAATGAGCAGTTCTTC.

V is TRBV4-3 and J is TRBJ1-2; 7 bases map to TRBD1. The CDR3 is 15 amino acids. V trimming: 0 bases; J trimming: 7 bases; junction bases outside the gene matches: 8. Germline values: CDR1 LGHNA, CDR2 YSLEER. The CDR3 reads CASSQEGTAVFGYTF. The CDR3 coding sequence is TGCGCCAGCAGCCAAGAGGGGACAGCCGTTTTTGGCTACACCTTC.

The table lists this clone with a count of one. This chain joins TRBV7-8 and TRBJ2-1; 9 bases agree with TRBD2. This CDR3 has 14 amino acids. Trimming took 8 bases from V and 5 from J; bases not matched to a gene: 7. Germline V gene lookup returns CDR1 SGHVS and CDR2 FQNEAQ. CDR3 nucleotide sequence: TGTGCCAGCCGCCGAGGACTAGCGCACAATGAGCAGTTCTTC. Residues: CASRRGLAHNEQFF.

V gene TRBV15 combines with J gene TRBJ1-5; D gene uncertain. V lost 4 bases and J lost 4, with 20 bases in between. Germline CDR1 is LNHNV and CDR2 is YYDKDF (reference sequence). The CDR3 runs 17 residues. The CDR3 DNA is TGTGCCACCAGCACTTTCAAGGCGGGGTTTAGGAATCAGCCCCAGCATTTT. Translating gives CATSTFKAGFRNQPQHF.

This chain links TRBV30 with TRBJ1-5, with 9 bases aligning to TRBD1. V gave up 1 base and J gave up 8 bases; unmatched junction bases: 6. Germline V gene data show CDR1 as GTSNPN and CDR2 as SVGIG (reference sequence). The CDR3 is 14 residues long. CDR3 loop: CAWSAGTGREPQHF. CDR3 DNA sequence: TGTGCCTGGAGTGCCGGGACAGGGAGGGAGCCCCAGCATTTT.

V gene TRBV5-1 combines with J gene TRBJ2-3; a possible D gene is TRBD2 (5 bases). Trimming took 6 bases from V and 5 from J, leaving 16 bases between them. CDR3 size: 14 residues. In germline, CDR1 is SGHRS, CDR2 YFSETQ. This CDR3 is CASKVTGWGDTQYF. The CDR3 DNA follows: TGCGCCAGCAAGGTGACGGGGTGGGGAGATACGCAGTATTTT.

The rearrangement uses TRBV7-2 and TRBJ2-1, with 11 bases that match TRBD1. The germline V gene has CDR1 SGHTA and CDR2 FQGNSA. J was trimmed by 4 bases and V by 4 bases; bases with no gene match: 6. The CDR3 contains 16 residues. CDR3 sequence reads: CASSWLGDRGYNEQFF. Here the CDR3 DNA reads TGTGCCAGCAGCTGGCTTGGGGACAGGGGGTACAATGAGCAGTTCTTC.

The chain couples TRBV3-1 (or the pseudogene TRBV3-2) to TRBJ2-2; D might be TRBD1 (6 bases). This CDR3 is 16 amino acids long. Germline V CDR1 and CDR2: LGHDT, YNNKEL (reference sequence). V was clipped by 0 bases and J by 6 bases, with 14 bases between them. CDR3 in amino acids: CASSQDNPGVAGELFF. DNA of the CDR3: TGTGCCAGCAGCCAAGATAATCCAGGGGTGGCCGGGGAGCTGTTTTTT.

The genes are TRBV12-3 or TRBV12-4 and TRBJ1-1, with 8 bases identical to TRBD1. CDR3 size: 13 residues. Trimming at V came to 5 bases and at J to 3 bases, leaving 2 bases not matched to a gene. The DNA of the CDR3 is TGTGCCAGCAGTAAGGACAGGGACACTGAAGCTTTCTTT. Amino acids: CASSKDRDTEAFF.

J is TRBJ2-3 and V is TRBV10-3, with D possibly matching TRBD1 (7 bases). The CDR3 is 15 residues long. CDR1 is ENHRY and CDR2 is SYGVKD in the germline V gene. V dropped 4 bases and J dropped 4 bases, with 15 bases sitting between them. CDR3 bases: TGTGCCATCAGTGTGGAGGGGGCCTTGGCAGATACGCAGTATTTT. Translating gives CAISVEGALADTQYF.

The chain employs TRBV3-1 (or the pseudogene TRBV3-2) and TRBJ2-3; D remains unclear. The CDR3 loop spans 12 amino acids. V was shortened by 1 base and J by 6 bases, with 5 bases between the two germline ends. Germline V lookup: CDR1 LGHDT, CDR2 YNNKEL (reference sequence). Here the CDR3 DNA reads TGTGCCAGCAGCCAAGCGAGGGATACGCAGTATTTT. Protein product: CASSQARDTQYF.

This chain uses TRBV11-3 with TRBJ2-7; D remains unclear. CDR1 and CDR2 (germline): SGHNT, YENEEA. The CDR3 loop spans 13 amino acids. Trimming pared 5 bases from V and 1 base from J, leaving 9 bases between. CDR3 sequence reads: CASSLGPSYEQYF. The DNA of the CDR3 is TGTGCCAGCAGCCTTGGGCCGTCCTACGAGCAGTACTTC.

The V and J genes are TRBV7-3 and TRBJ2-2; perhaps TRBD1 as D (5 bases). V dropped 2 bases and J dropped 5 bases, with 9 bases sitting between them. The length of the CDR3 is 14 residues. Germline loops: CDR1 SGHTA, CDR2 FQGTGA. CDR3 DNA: TGTGCCAGCAGCTTAGCAGGGCGTACCGGGGAGCTGTTTTTT. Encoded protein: CASSLAGRTGELFF.

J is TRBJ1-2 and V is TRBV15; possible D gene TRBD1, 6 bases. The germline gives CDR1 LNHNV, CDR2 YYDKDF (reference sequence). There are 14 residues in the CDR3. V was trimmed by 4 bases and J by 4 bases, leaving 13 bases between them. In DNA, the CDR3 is TGTGCCACCAGCAATGGACAGATAAGCTATGGCTACACCTTC. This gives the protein CATSNGQISYGYTF.